This record concerns one T cell receptor (beta chain) sequence. Sequencing was performed with immunoSEQ multiplex PCR; in TCRdb, only in-frame clones are kept and a portion is missing. The data show 75,000 to 100,000 clones, 85% to 90% seen once. The data are from a study of T cell responses to AZD1222 COVID-19 vaccine. The CDR3 runs 17 residues. J lost 2 bases, V lost 4 bases, and 10 bases had no gene match. Germline V gives CDR1 MNHNS, CDR2 SASEGT. This material consisted of peripheral blood, taken on day 0 of AZD1222 vaccination. This clonotype originated in an adult in good health. V gene TRBV6-1 combines with J gene TRBJ2-3; 9 bases align to TRBD2. CDR3 sequence: CASSGGVSGRTTDTQYF. CDR3 in DNA: TGTGCCAGCAGTGGAGGGGTAAGCGGGAGGACCACAGATACGCAGTATTTT.